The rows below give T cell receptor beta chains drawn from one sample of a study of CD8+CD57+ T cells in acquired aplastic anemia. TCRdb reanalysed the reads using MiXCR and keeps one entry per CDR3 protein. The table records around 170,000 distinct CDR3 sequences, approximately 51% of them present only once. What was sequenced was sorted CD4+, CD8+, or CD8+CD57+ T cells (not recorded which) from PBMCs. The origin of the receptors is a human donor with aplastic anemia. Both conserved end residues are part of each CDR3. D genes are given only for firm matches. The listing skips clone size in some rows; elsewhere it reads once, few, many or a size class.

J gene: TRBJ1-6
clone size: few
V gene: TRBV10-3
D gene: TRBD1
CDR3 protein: CAISLGQSDSPLHF
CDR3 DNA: TGTGCCATCAGTTTGGGACAGAGCGATTCACCCCTCCACTTT

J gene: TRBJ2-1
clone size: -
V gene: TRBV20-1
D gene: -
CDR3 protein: CSAGNHMIVDNEQFF
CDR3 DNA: TGCAGTGCTGGCAACCACATGATAGTTGACAATGAGCAGTTCTTC

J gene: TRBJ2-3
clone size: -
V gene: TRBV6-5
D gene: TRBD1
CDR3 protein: CASREPGTVTDTQYF
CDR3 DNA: TGTGCCAGCAGGGAGCCCGGGACAGTCACAGATACGCAGTATTTT

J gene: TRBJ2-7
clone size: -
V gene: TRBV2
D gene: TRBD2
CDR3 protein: CASSLTTRLAGSYEQYF
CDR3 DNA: TGTGCCAGCAGCCTGACGACAAGACTAGCGGGATCCTACGAGCAGTACTTC

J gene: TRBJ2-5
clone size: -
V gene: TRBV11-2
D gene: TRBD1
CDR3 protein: CASSFNRGQETQYF
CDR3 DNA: TGTGCCAGCAGCTTTAACAGGGGGCAAGAGACCCAGTACTTC

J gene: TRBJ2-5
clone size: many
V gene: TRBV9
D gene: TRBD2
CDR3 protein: CASSASSGGGETQYF
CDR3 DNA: TGTGCCAGCAGCGCCTCTAGCGGGGGGGGGGAGACCCAGTACTTC

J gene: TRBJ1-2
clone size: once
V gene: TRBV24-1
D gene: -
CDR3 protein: CATSTGQVGYGYTF
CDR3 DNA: TGTGCCACCTCTACAGGGCAGGTCGGCTATGGCTACACCTTC

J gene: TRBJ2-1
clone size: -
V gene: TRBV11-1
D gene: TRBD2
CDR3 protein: CASSFGASGFYNEQFF
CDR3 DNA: TGTGCCAGCAGCTTTGGTGCTAGCGGGTTCTACAATGAGCAGTTCTTC

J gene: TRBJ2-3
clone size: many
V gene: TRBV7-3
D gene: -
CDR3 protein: CASSFDGSTDTQYF
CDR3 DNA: TGTGCCAGCAGCTTTGACGGGAGCACAGATACGCAGTATTTT

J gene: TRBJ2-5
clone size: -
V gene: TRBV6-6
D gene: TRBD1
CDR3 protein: CASSYRGPRETQYF
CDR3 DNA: TGTGCCAGCAGTTACAGGGGGCCTCGGGAGACCCAGTACTTC

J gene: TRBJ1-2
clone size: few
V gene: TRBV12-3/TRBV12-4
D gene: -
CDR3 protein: CASSLDRRYTF
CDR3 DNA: TGTGCCAGCAGTTTAGACAGGAGGTACACCTTC

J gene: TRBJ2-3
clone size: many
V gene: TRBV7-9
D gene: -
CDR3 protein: CASSLAGLATDTQYF
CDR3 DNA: TGTGCCAGCAGCTTAGCGGGGCTAGCCACAGATACGCAGTATTTT

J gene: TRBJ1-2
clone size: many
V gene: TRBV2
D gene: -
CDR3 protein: CASRVTESGYTF
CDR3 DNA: TGTGCCAGCAGAGTTACAGAATCTGGCTACACCTTC

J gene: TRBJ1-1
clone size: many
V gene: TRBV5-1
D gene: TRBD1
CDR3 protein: CASSQLPGQKTEAFF
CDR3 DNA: TGCGCCAGCAGCCAACTCCCGGGACAGAAGACTGAAGCTTTCTTT

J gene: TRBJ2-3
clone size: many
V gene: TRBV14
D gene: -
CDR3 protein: CASSQDRQSNTDTQYF
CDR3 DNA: TGTGCCAGCAGCCAAGATAGGCAATCAAACACAGATACGCAGTATTTT

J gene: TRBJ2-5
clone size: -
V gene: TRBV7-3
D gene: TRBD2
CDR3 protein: CASRVGLAGETQYF
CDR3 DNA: TGTGCCAGCAGGGTGGGACTAGCGGGAGAGACCCAGTACTTC

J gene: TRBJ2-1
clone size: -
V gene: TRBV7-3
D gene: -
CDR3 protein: CASGGTPGNEQFF
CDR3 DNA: TGTGCCAGCGGCGGGACACCAGGGAATGAGCAGTTCTTC

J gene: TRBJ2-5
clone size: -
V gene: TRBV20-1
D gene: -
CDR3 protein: CSARVDTGGGTQYF
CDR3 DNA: TGCAGTGCTAGAGTGGACACAGGAGGGGGGACCCAGTACTTC